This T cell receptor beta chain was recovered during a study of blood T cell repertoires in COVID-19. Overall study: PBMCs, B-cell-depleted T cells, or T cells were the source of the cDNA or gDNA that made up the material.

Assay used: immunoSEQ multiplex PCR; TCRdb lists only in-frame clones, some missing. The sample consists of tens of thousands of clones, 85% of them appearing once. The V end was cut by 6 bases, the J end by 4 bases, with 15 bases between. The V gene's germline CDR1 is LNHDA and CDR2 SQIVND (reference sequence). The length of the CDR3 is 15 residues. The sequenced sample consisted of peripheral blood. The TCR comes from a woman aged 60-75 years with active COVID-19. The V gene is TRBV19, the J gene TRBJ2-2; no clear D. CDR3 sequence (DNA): TGTGCCAGTAGATCCCGTGTTCTTCGCACCGGGGAGCTGTTTTTT. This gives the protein CASRSRVLRTGELFF.